This T cell receptor beta chain is from a study of blood T cell repertoires in COVID-19. Background on the study: The United States, Italy and Spain provided the acute and convalescent COVID-19 samples.

Method: immunoSEQ multiplex PCR; TCRdb's copy keeps in-frame clones and lacks some. The sample carries roughly 80,000 clones, approximately 89% recorded once. The CDR3 loop spans 13 amino acids. The germline CDR1 and CDR2 sequences are MNHNY and SVGAGI (reference sequence). With V trimmed by 9 bases and J by 4 bases, 5 bases remained unmatched. Sequencing used peripheral blood. This sequence originates from a woman in her fifties or sixties with acute or convalescent COVID-19. V and J are TRBV6-6 and TRBJ2-3; TRBD2 matches at 9 bases. Written as DNA, the CDR3 is TGTGCCAGTTGTAGCGGGAGTGCAGATACGCAGTATTTT. As protein: CASCSGSADTQYF.